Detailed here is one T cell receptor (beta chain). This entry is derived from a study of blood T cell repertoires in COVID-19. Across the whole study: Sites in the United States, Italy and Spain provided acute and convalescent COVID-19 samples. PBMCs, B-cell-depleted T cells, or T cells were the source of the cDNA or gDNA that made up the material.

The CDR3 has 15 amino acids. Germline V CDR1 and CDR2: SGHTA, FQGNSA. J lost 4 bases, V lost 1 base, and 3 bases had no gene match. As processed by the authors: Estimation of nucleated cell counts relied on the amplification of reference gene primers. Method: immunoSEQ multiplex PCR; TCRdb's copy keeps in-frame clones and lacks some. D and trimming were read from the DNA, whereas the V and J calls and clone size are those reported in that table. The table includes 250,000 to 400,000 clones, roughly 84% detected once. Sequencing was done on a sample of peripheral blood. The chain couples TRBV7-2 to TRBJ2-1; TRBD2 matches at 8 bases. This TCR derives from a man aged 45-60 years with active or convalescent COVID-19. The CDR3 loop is CASSLGAGEYNEQFF. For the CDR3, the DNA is TGTGCCAGCAGCTTAGGAGCGGGGGAATACAATGAGCAGTTCTTC.